The entry below describes one TCR beta chain. This clonotype was observed at least ten times. Its binding antigen is unknown. Base-call qualities are not available, and no considerably larger clone is one nucleotide away. There are 12 amino acids in the CDR3, from cysteine to phenylalanine inclusive. The CDR3 DNA has 36 bases and is translated from base 1. Trimming takes 0 bases from V and 8 bases from J, and the germline ends sit 5 bases apart. Sequences MGHRA (CDR1) and YSYEKL (CDR2) are obtained from the germline V gene. Library creation used 5' RACE. The instrument was an Illumina HiSeq 2000. A universal primer binding site was added through template switching, and the final cDNA carried a unique molecular identifier so that TCR cDNA molecules could be counted accurately. Specific primers in the conserved constant-segment region were used to synthesize first-strand cDNA for TCR alpha and beta chains. Each cDNA library was double barcoded, with a SMART-Mk sample barcode plus Illumina barcodes, to control for contamination. TruSeq adapter sequences along with Illumina sample barcodes were introduced in two successive PCR steps. TCR alpha and beta cDNA libraries were sequenced on the Illumina HiSeq platform with custom primers. The authors' pipeline ran thus. Unique molecular identifiers were extracted from raw reads with MiGEC, and CDR3 positions were determined with MiXCR. For each individual, recombination models were inferred using an EM algorithm with the repgenHMM and IGoR tools. Shared clonotypes were analyzed with the tcR package in R, and sharing was normalized by the product of cloneset sizes. To study raw recombination free of thymic and clonal selection effects, out-of-frame nonproductive sequences were analyzed. TCRdb trimmed the raw reads at Q25, called clones with MiXCR and kept productive beta chains. Records with the same CDR3 protein are collapsed into one entry carrying the most frequent genes and DNA. The V and J calls were not made by the authors but by TCRdb's processing. The sample contains about 700,000 distinct CDR3 sequences, 6% to 6.5% of them found a single time. Of the sample, around 1.9% is held by the ten largest clones.

The record originates from a study of identical twins (dated by TCRdb to about 2016). Some background on the complete study: To test whether fetal clonotypes persist, the study used deep sequencing on TCR alpha and beta repertoires from monozygotic twins, unrelated adults of various ages, and cord blood. To rule out contamination, replicate twin experiments were performed at different times with different library preparation protocols.

Results and caveats for the whole study, not just this receptor: Abundant cord blood beta clonotypes carried fewer insertions; young adult naive repertoires showed a weaker similar trend, while memory repertoires showed none. The excess sharing between twins in beta out-of-frame sequences was weaker because fewer shared sequences reduced the signal-to-noise ratio. Out-of-frame TCR alpha sharing in monozygotic twins was systematically underestimated by recombination models, whereas sharing between unrelated individuals was in agreement with the recombination models. Zero-insertion analyses could be partly confounded by invariant T cells such as MAIT and iNKT, although diverse VJ usage argued against such confounding for most clonotypes. Conclusions relied on cross-sectional statistical analysis, since the same donors could not be followed over many years. Compared with coincidental sharing between unrelated individuals, an excess of low generation-probability sequences was observed among out-of-frame TCR alpha sequences shared between twins.

Every donor was a healthy Caucasian. Three unrelated non-twin adults were additionally sequenced: a male aged 18 to 29, a male aged 50 to 60 and a female aged 50 to 60. Miltenyi CD45RO+ enrichment and human naive T-cell isolation kits were used to isolate memory (CD45RO+) and naive T cells from PBMC. The rearranged chain carries TRBV4-1 and TRBJ2-1; no confident D gene assignment can be made. The specimen sequenced was naive T cells sorted from blood. The sample's cell subset or site label, in plain terms: cells isolated with a human naive T-cell isolation kit. This sequence originates from a man in his late teens or twenties in good health. The CDR3 loop reads CASSQDRDEQFF. At the DNA level, the sequence is TGCGCCAGCAGCCAAGATCGGGATGAGCAGTTCTTC.